Following are 31 T cell receptor beta chains from one sample sequenced in a study of response to subunit inactivated influenza vaccine. TCRdb itself ran the RT-PCR reads through MiXCR, one entry per CDR3 protein. The table records about 160,000 distinct CDR3 sequences, roughly 11% of them present only once. The sequences come from non-naive T cells sorted from PBMCs, collected about 40 days after vaccination. Source of these receptors: a middle-aged man who received an inactivated influenza vaccine.

There are many counts of this clonotype. This chain links TRBV6-2 or TRBV6-3 with TRBJ2-7; perhaps TRBD2 as D (6 bases). Deletions cut 8 bases from V and 10 bases from J, with 27 bases between. The CDR3 runs to 15 residues. Germline CDR1 and CDR2: MNHEY and SVGEGT. CDR3 DNA: TGTGCCAGCCAGAACACTAGCCGGGGCATAAATCTCCAGTACTTC. Translated, it gives CASQNTSRGINLQYF.

This clonotype was counted a few times. This chain uses TRBV29-1 with TRBJ2-3, with a possible D match to TRBD2 (6 bases). From germline, CDR1 is SQVTM and CDR2 ANQGSEA. V lost 2 bases, J lost 4 bases, and 13 bases lay in between. This CDR3 comprises 14 residues. The CDR3 nucleotides are TGCAGCGTTGAACCGCCGGGGAGGCCAGATACGCAGTATTTT. Protein product: CSVEPPGRPDTQYF.

The chain links TRBV19 to TRBJ2-1; 8 bases are shared with TRBD1. CDR1 is LNHDA, CDR2 SQIVND, per germline (reference sequence). After removal of 7 bases from V and 7 bases from J, the junction contained 9 bases not matched to a gene. This CDR3 comprises 14 residues. The CDR3 nucleotides read TGTGCCAGTACAATGACAGGGGTCATAAATGAGCAGTTCTTC. Amino acid sequence: CASTMTGVINEQFF.

The genes are TRBV20-1 and TRBJ1-5; possible D gene TRBD1, 5 bases. Germline assignment: CDR1 DFQATT and CDR2 SNEGSKA (reference sequence). Trimming took 6 bases from V and 0 from J, leaving 21 bases between them. The CDR3 extends over 17 amino acids. CDR3 nucleotides: TGCAGTGCCAATGTTGGGGGTATGGGGTATAGCAATCAGCCCCAGCATTTT. This gives the protein CSANVGGMGYSNQPQHF.

This clonotype was observed a handful of times. The chain has TRBV20-1 and TRBJ2-2, with 8 bases identical to TRBD2. CDR1 and CDR2 from the germline V gene are DFQATT and SNEGSKA (reference sequence). The CDR3 runs to 15 residues. V lost 4 bases, J lost 0 bases, and 4 bases stayed unmatched. The DNA of the CDR3 is TGCAGTGCTACGATAGCGGGGACGAACACCGGGGAGCTGTTTTTT. It encodes CSATIAGTNTGELFF.

V is TRBV7-9 and J is TRBJ2-7, with a weak D call TRBD2 (8 bases). With 4 bases removed from V and 2 bases from J, the gap between germline ends came to 18 bases. The germline CDR1 and CDR2 sequences are SEHNR and FQNEAQ (reference sequence). CDR3 length: 16 amino acids. CDR3 DNA: TGTGCCAGCAGCTCGGGAGGGGGACAGTCACCCTACGAGCAGTACTTC. Residues: CASSSGGGQSPYEQYF.

The genes are TRBV5-6 and TRBJ2-5, with D possibly matching TRBD1 (6 bases). This CDR3 has 16 residues. Trimming stripped 1 base from V and 7 bases from J, with 20 bases between. Per germline, CDR1 SGHDT and CDR2 YYEEEE. The CDR3 bases are TGTGCCAGCAGCTTGTCTGGCAGGGGAAAGTATCGGACCCAGTACTTC. Translation: CASSLSGRGKYRTQYF.

This clonotype was detected a few times. CDR3 coding DNA: TGCGCCAGCAGCGAAGGGACAGGGTACACTCAGCCCCAGCATTTT. Translated: CASSEGTGYTQPQHF. The gene calls are TRBV5-1 and TRBJ1-5; 9 positions match TRBD1. The CDR3 is 15 residues long. J was trimmed by 6 bases and V by 4 bases; bases with no gene match: 8. Germline-derived CDR1 and CDR2 are SGHRS and YFSETQ.

In this sample, this clonotype turned up a few times. This sequence joins TRBV12-3 or TRBV12-4 and TRBJ2-2; D remains unclear. CDR3 length: 14 residues. V lost 1 base and J 7 bases, leaving 10 bases between the germline ends. The CDR3 DNA reads as TGTGCCAGCAGTTTAGGGGATCTTCTCGGGGAGCTGTTTTTT. Protein product: CASSLGDLLGELFF.

The chain combines TRBV6-1 with TRBJ2-7; TRBD1 might be the D (5 bases). The CDR3 runs to 12 residues. Germline V gene data show CDR1 as MNHNS and CDR2 as SASEGT. The V end was cut by 4 bases, the J end by 4 bases, with 8 bases between. The DNA of the CDR3 is TGTGCCAGCAGTGCCAGACAGTACGAGCAGTACTTC. Encoded protein: CASSARQYEQYF.

This clonotype was seen a few times. This rearrangement joins TRBV28 to TRBJ1-5; D call uncertain. Germline CDR1 and CDR2: MDHEN and SYDVKM. Trimming cost V 6 bases and J 1 base, with 22 bases left between them. The CDR3 consists of 18 residues. The CDR3 loop is CASSSVLGRSVSNQPQHF. The CDR3 nucleotides are TGTGCCAGCAGCTCTGTTCTAGGACGGTCTGTCAGCAATCAGCCCCAGCATTTT. The full variable domain, in which reference TRBV28 and TRBJ1-5 provide the parts outside the CDR3, is DVKVTQSSRYLVKRTGEKVFLECVQDMDHENMFWYRQDPGLGLRLIYFSYDVKMKEKGDIPEGYSVSREKKERFSLILESASTNQTSMYLCASSSVLGRSVSNQPQHFGDGTRLSIL.

This clonotype was seen a handful of times. The J gene is TRBJ2-1, the V gene TRBV7-3, with TRBD1 matching over 9 bases. CDR1 is SGHTA, CDR2 FQGTGA, per germline. The ends lost 4 bases at V and 4 bases at J; junction bases unmatched: 14. This CDR3 has 18 amino acids. The CDR3 DNA reads TGTGCCAGCAGCTCCGCCGAGACAGGGGGAGGATCGTACAATGAGCAGTTCTTC. It translates to CASSSAETGGGSYNEQFF.

This clonotype was recorded many times. The V gene is TRBV7-9, the J gene TRBJ1-2; 7 bases fit TRBD1. Germline-derived CDR1 and CDR2 are SEHNR and FQNEAQ (reference sequence). J was trimmed by 4 bases and V by 4 bases; bases with no gene match: 6. The CDR3 consists of 14 residues. The CDR3 DNA is TGTGCCAGCAGCTCCGGACAGGCTATCTATGGCTACACCTTC. Its translation is CASSSGQAIYGYTF.

This chain links TRBV18 with TRBJ1-1; D gene unclear. The germline CDR1 and CDR2 sequences are KGHSH and LQKENI. V was trimmed by 1 base and J by 0 bases, leaving 9 bases between them. The CDR3 runs 15 residues. The DNA for the CDR3 is TGTGCCAGCTCACCACTAAGTTTCCTGAACACTGAAGCTTTCTTT. Translation: CASSPLSFLNTEAFF.

The rearrangement joins TRBV10-3 to TRBJ1-1, with 10 bases that match TRBD1. CDR1 ENHRY and CDR2 SYGVKD come from the germline V gene. The CDR3 is made up of 15 amino acids. V dropped 1 base and J dropped 2; count of bases not matched to a gene: 1. CDR3: CAISEWDRGNTEAFF. The CDR3, as DNA: TGTGCCATCAGTGAGTGGGACAGGGGAAACACTGAAGCTTTCTTT.

This clonotype was seen many times. The J gene is TRBJ2-3, the V gene TRBV5-1; D may be TRBD2 (5 bases). This CDR3 has 13 residues. Trimming removed 2 bases at V and 6 bases at J, with 10 bases between. Looked up from germline, CDR1 is SGHRS and CDR2 is YFSETQ. In DNA, the CDR3 is TGCGCCAGCAGCTTTGGGGTAGCGGATACGCAGTATTTT. As protein: CASSFGVADTQYF.

This clonotype was seen ten or more times. This sequence joins TRBV7-2 and TRBJ2-3; TRBD1 matches at 7 bases. J lost 2 bases, V lost 2 bases, and 7 bases had no gene match. The CDR3 has 16 residues. Germline V gene sequence: CDR1 SGHTA, CDR2 FQGNSA. The DNA of the CDR3 is TGTGCCAGCAGCTTATTTGGGACAGACAACACAGATACGCAGTATTTT. Encoded protein: CASSLFGTDNTDTQYF.

This clonotype has just a few counts. The V gene is TRBV19, the J gene TRBJ2-3; the match to TRBD2 covers 14 bases. The V gene end was trimmed by 6 bases and the J gene end by 4 bases; junction bases not matched to a gene: 9. This CDR3 is built from 17 residues. Germline V gives CDR1 LNHDA, CDR2 SQIVND (reference sequence). The CDR3 DNA sequence: TGTGCCAGTAGGCCTTTACCGGGACTAGCGGGAGCAGATACGCAGTATTTT. Amino acid sequence: CASRPLPGLAGADTQYF.

The J gene is TRBJ2-5, the V gene TRBV12-5; D is unclear. Trimming removed 9 bases at V and 1 base at J, with 6 bases between. Looked up from germline, CDR1 is LGHNT and CDR2 is FRNRAP. This CDR3 has 11 amino acids. CDR3 DNA sequence: TGTGCTAGCGGCCTCCAAGAGACCCAGTACTTC. The encoded protein is CASGLQETQYF.

This clonotype was counted at least ten times. The chain joins TRBV7-2 to TRBJ2-3; 11 bases fit TRBD1. V lost 5 bases to trimming and J lost 12 bases; unmatched junction nucleotides: 4. This CDR3 region has 12 residues. Germline CDR1 SGHTA, CDR2 FQGNSA. The CDR3: CASSRDRGGQYF. CDR3 nucleotides: TGTGCCAGCAGCCGGGACAGGGGGGGTCAGTATTTT.

This clonotype was counted only a few times. CDR3 sequence (DNA): TGTGCCGGATCGCGGGGGGGTTACGGGGAGCTGTTTTTT. This encodes CAGSRGGYGELFF. The chain carries TRBV12-3 or TRBV12-4 and TRBJ2-2; TRBD2 aligns across 9 bases. This CDR3 has 13 amino acids. The ends lost 11 bases at V and 7 bases at J; junction bases unmatched: 8.

This clonotype came up a few times. The chain has TRBV7-9 and TRBJ2-7, with D tentatively TRBD1 or TRBD2 (6 bases each). CDR3 length: 15 residues. The germline gives CDR1 SEHNR, CDR2 FQNEAQ (reference sequence). Trimming took off 5 bases at V and 5 bases at J, with 19 bases between the two ends. The DNA for the CDR3 is TGTGCCAGCAGCCGAGGGGGGACTCAATTCCACGAGCAGTACTTC. Translation: CASSRGGTQFHEQYF.

This clonotype showed up just a few times. The CDR3 reads CASSDSPYGGRYTF. The CDR3 coding sequence is TGCGCCAGCAGTGACTCTCCCTATGGCGGGCGCTACACCTTC. The chain links TRBV10-1 to TRBJ1-2; D unresolved. The V end was cut by 3 bases, the J end by 9 bases, with 17 bases between. This CDR3 has 14 residues. Germline V gene sequence: CDR1 WNHNN, CDR2 SYGVQD (reference sequence).

This clonotype was observed many times. J is TRBJ2-1 and V is TRBV6-2 or TRBV6-3; 7 bases map to TRBD2. The CDR3 extends over 22 amino acids. CDR1 is MNHEY and CDR2 is SVGEGT in the germline V gene. V trimming: 8 bases; J trimming: 9 bases; junction bases outside the gene matches: 37. In DNA form, the CDR3 reads TGTGCCAGCTCTAGACTAGGTACAGATCGAATGTTTCTAGCGGCCCGCGGCGGTGAGCAGTTCTTC. It yields the protein CASSRLGTDRMFLAARGGEQFF.

This clonotype was detected only a few times. The chain employs TRBV7-9 and TRBJ2-1; 9 bases fit TRBD2. CDR3 size: 15 residues. Per germline, CDR1 SEHNR and CDR2 FQNEAQ (reference sequence). Losses at the gene ends were 10 bases for V and 5 bases for J; bases not matched to a gene: 12. The CDR3 DNA reads as TGTGCCATTCCTGGGCGGGAGGGCCGGAACAATGAGCAGTTCTTC. It codes for CAIPGREGRNNEQFF.

This chain uses TRBV6-5 with TRBJ2-6, with D possibly matching TRBD1 (6 bases). The CDR3 length is 14 residues. V dropped 4 bases and J dropped 3 bases, with 7 bases sitting between them. CDR1 is MNHEY, CDR2 SVGAGI, per germline. The CDR3 sequence is CASSSGVGANVLTF. CDR3 DNA: TGTGCCAGCAGTTCAGGGGTTGGGGCCAACGTCCTGACTTTC.

This clonotype was observed a few times. The chain is built from TRBV3-1 and TRBJ2-3; no clear D. The germline V gene encodes CDR1 LGHDT and CDR2 YNNKEL (reference sequence). The CDR3 sequence is 15 residues long. With 5 bases removed from V and 2 bases from J, the gap between germline ends came to 14 bases. Written as DNA, the CDR3 is TGTGCCAGCAGCTACACTAAGGACCCCACAGATACGCAGTATTTT. Its translation is CASSYTKDPTDTQYF.

This clonotype was observed a few times. The rearrangement links TRBV2 to TRBJ2-3, with D uncertain. Trimming removed 1 base from V and 0 bases from J, with 5 bases in between. CDR3 length equals 14 residues. The germline CDR1 and CDR2 sequences are SNHLY and FYNNEI. CDR3 in amino acids: CASSEGLSTDTQYF. Here the CDR3 DNA reads TGTGCCAGCAGTGAAGGCTTAAGCACAGATACGCAGTATTTT.

This clonotype was observed many times. The chain has TRBV28 and TRBJ2-1; 7 nucleotides match TRBD2. Germline CDR1 is MDHEN and CDR2 is SYDVKM. The CDR3 has 14 amino acids. V lost 8 bases, J lost 4 bases, and 8 bases stayed unmatched. CDR3 DNA: TGTGCCAGCGCCGGGAGGACAACATACAATGAGCAGTTCTTC. Its protein product is CASAGRTTYNEQFF.

The V and J genes are TRBV7-2 and TRBJ2-7; D is possibly TRBD1 (6 bases). This CDR3 comprises 15 residues. V gave up 1 base and J gave up 2 bases, with 12 bases separating them. The V gene's germline CDR1 is SGHTA and CDR2 FQGNSA. CDR3 in amino acids: CASSLGQDRTYEQYF. DNA of the CDR3: TGTGCCAGCAGCTTAGGACAGGACCGAACCTACGAGCAGTACTTC.

This clonotype was detected ten times or more. This chain joins TRBV25-1 and TRBJ2-1; D remains ambiguous. There are 17 residues in the CDR3. Germline V CDR1 and CDR2: MGHDK, SYGVNS. Trimming shortened V by 1 base and J by 1 base, and 14 bases separated the two germline ends. The CDR3 DNA reads as TGTGCCAGCAGTGAATCCACAATTCTTGGATCCTACAATGAGCAGTTCTTC. Translation gives CASSESTILGSYNEQFF. The full variable domain, with the rest looked up from reference TRBV25-1 and TRBJ2-1, is EADIYQTPRYLVIGTGKKITLECSQTMGHDKMYWYQQDPGMELHLIHYSYGVNSTEKGDLSSESTVSRIRTEHFPLTLESARPSHTSQYLCASSESTILGSYNEQFFGPGTRLTVL.